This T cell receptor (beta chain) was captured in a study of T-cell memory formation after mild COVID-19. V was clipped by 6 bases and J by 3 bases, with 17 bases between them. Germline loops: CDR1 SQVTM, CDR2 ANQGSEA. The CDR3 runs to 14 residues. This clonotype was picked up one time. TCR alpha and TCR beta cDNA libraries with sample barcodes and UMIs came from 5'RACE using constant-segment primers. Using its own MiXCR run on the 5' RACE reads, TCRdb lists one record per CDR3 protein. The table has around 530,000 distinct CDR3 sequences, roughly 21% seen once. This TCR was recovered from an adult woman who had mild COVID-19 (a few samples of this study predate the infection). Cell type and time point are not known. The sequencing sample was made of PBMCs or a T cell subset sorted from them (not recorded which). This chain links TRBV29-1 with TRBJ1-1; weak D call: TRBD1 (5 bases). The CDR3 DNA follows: TGCAGCGTCCTTCGGGAGATGGGGGACACTGAAGCTTTCTTT. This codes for CSVLREMGDTEAFF.